This passage covers 30 T cell receptor beta chains from one sample sequenced in a study of cytomegalovirus exposure and HLA in healthy donors. Researchers ran the PCR with 60 Vbeta and 13 Jbeta primers. The repertoire was sequenced with immunoSEQ multiplex PCR; TCRdb's copy has only in-frame clones and lacks some. This table holds 150,000 to 200,000 clones, approximately 80% found once. Sequencing was done on a sample of PBMCs. These receptors all come from a man between 18 and 29 years old in good health and CMV-seronegative.

Here the CDR3 reads CASSPAGRRSSGANVLTF. The CDR3 DNA is TGTGCCAGCAGCCCAGCGGGAAGGAGGAGCTCTGGGGCCAACGTCCTGACTTTC. V and J are TRBV7-9 and TRBJ2-6; TRBD2 matches at 7 bases. V lost 5 bases, J lost 0 bases, and 10 bases stayed unmatched. CDR1 and CDR2 (germline): SEHNR, FQNEAQ (reference sequence). This CDR3 comprises 18 residues.

The rearrangement links TRBV2 to TRBJ2-7; weak D call: TRBD2 (6 bases). Germline V gene lookup returns CDR1 SNHLY and CDR2 FYNNEI. The CDR3 is 12 residues long. Trimming took 5 bases from V and 5 from J, leaving 10 bases between them. The CDR3 spells CASSRDFHEQYF. The CDR3, as DNA: TGTGCCAGCAGTAGGGACTTCCACGAGCAGTACTTC.

J is TRBJ1-2 and V is TRBV18; D unresolved. Germline V gene lookup returns CDR1 KGHSH and CDR2 LQKENI. The CDR3 extends over 15 amino acids. V lost 2 bases and J lost 4, with 14 bases in between. In DNA form, the CDR3 reads TGTGCCAGCTCACCAAGCCAGGAGACTATCTATGGCTACACCTTC. Residues: CASSPSQETIYGYTF. The whole variable domain, filled in from reference TRBV18 and TRBJ1-2, reads NAGVMQNPRHLVRRRGQEARLRCSPMKGHSHVYWYRQLPEEGLKFMVYLQKENIIDESGMPKERFSAEFPKEGPSILRIQQVVRGDSAAYFCASSPSQETIYGYTFGSGTRLTVV.

This clone was seen only once. V is TRBV28 and J is TRBJ2-1; 12 nucleotides agree with TRBD2. The CDR3 covers 17 residues. CDR1 is MDHEN, CDR2 SYDVKM, per germline. V was pared by 8 bases and J by 7 bases, with 15 bases of the junction left unmatched. The CDR3 coding sequence is TGTGCCAGCTTTTCAGGACTAGCGGGATCCGACCGGAATGAGCAGTTCTTC. It yields the protein CASFSGLAGSDRNEQFF.

The chain uses TRBV7-9 and TRBJ2-3, with D maybe TRBD2 (6 bases). The CDR3 sequence is 16 residues long. The germline gives CDR1 SEHNR, CDR2 FQNEAQ (reference sequence). Trimming removed 5 bases from V and 3 bases from J, with 18 bases in between. The CDR3 DNA sequence: TGTGCCAGCAGCACGACTAGGCTTCGAGATACAGATACGCAGTATTTT. Translating gives CASSTTRLRDTDTQYF.

This sequence joins TRBV11-3 and TRBJ2-7; possibly TRBD2 for D (5 bases). This CDR3 comprises 14 residues. Trimming pared 2 bases from V and 2 bases from J, leaving 10 bases between. CDR1 and CDR2 (germline): SGHNT, YENEEA. CDR3 amino acids: CASSLRERAYEQYF. For the CDR3, the DNA is TGTGCCAGCAGCTTACGGGAAAGAGCCTACGAGCAGTACTTC.

CDR3 amino acids: CASRSLGSSGRDEQYF. CDR3 nucleotide sequence: TGTGCCAGCAGGTCTCTGGGGAGTAGCGGGAGGGACGAGCAGTACTTC. The gene calls are TRBV7-8 and TRBJ2-7; TRBD2 agrees at 11 bases. CDR1 and CDR2 from the germline V gene are SGHVS and FQNEAQ. The CDR3 consists of 16 residues. With V trimmed by 6 bases and J by 5 bases, 12 bases remained unmatched.

The chain recombines TRBV2 with TRBJ2-3; 9 bases fit TRBD1. CDR3 length equals 14 residues. CDR1 and CDR2 from the germline V gene are SNHLY and FYNNEI. Germline trimming cut 6 bases from V and 5 bases from J; bases unmatched to any gene: 6. The CDR3 protein is CASSSGTGLDTQYF. CDR3 DNA sequence: TGTGCCAGCAGCTCCGGGACAGGGTTAGATACGCAGTATTTT.

This clone was observed a few times. The chain combines TRBV5-6 with TRBJ1-5; 7 bases are a match to TRBD1. The CDR3 is 17 amino acids. The germline V gene encodes CDR1 SGHDT and CDR2 YYEEEE. V was clipped by 1 base and J by 0 bases; unmatched bases: 7. The CDR3 bases are TGTGCCAGCAGCTTGTTACAGGGGAGCAGTAGCAATCAGCCCCAGCATTTT. Residues: CASSLLQGSSSNQPQHF.

The chain couples TRBV11-3 to TRBJ2-1; 14 positions agree with TRBD2. V dropped 5 bases and J dropped 4; count of bases not matched to a gene: 10. The germline V gene encodes CDR1 SGHNT and CDR2 YENEEA. This CDR3 has 18 amino acids. The chain's CDR3 is CASSPSGLAGAFYNEQFF. The DNA for the CDR3 is TGTGCCAGCAGCCCCTCGGGACTAGCGGGAGCCTTTTACAATGAGCAGTTCTTC.

The V call is TRBV19, the J call TRBJ1-5; the match to TRBD1 covers 11 bases. CDR1 and CDR2 (germline): LNHDA, SQIVND (reference sequence). V was pared by 5 bases and J by 2 bases, with 5 bases of the junction left unmatched. The CDR3 length is 16 residues. CDR3 residues: CASSAPGQGGNQPQHF. CDR3 DNA sequence: TGTGCCAGTAGTGCACCGGGACAGGGGGGCAATCAGCCCCAGCATTTT.

This chain uses TRBV25-1 with TRBJ2-5; TRBD2 is a possible D gene (5 bases). The end of the DNA is better explained by TRBJ2-7, so the J call may be wrong. The CDR3 is 13 amino acids. Germline V gene lookup returns CDR1 MGHDK and CDR2 SYGVNS. The CDR3 here is CASSDLTSYEQYF. The CDR3 region has the DNA TGTGCCAGCAGTGATCTAACTAGCTACGAGCAGTACTTC.

The chain couples TRBV6-5 to TRBJ1-1; tentative D call: TRBD1 (6 bases). CDR1 MNHEY and CDR2 SVGAGI come from the germline V gene. Between the trimmed V and J ends, which lost 6 bases and 5 bases, there was a span of 13 bases. CDR3 length equals 13 residues. CDR3 sequence (DNA): TGTGCCAGCAGAACAGGGTTGGGGACTGAAGCTTTCTTT. It encodes CASRTGLGTEAFF.

V usage is TRBV15 and J usage is TRBJ2-5; a weak D match, TRBD1 (6 bases). This CDR3 has 15 residues. The V gene's germline CDR1 is LNHNV and CDR2 YYDKDF (reference sequence). Trimming cost V 3 bases and J 2 bases, with 13 bases left between them. The CDR3 loop reads CATSSYSGAQETQYF. The CDR3 nucleotides read TGTGCCACCAGCAGCTATTCAGGGGCGCAAGAGACCCAGTACTTC.

The V gene is TRBV28, the J gene TRBJ2-7; 7 bases agree with TRBD1. V lost 6 bases and J lost 2; bases outside the gene matches: 7. Germline CDR1 is MDHEN and CDR2 is SYDVKM. The CDR3 has 14 residues. DNA of the CDR3: TGTGCCAGCAGCCTCACAGGGGACCCCTACGAGCAGTACTTC. It is translated as CASSLTGDPYEQYF.

The V call is TRBV7-9, the J call TRBJ1-2, with 9 positions matching TRBD1. Germline trimming cut 5 bases from V and 1 base from J; bases unmatched to any gene: 11. Germline-derived CDR1 and CDR2 are SEHNR and FQNEAQ (reference sequence). The CDR3 runs to 17 residues. CDR3 residues: CASSPGWDRAHNYGYTF. CDR3 DNA sequence: TGTGCCAGCAGCCCGGGATGGGACAGGGCCCATAACTATGGCTACACCTTC. The whole variable domain, filled in from reference TRBV7-9 and TRBJ1-2, reads DTGVSQNPRHKITKRGQNVTFRCDPISEHNRLYWYRQTLGQGPEFLTYFQNEAQLEKSRLLSDRFSAERPKGSFSTLEIQRTEQGDSAMYLCASSPGWDRAHNYGYTFGSGTRLTVV.

The chain links TRBV28 to TRBJ2-5, with unresolved D. V was trimmed by 3 bases and J by 9 bases, leaving 14 bases between them. The CDR3 spans 13 residues. CDR1 is MDHEN and CDR2 is SYDVKM in the germline V gene. The CDR3 region is CASSFLGGTAQYF. The CDR3, as DNA: TGTGCCAGCAGTTTCCTAGGTGGTACGGCCCAGTACTTC.

The chain uses TRBV25-1 and TRBJ2-2, with D unresolved. The V gene lost 3 bases and the J gene lost 1 base, with 3 bases spanning the gap. Germline CDR1 is MGHDK and CDR2 is SYGVNS. CDR3 size: 13 residues. The chain's CDR3 is CASSERNTGELFF. CDR3 in DNA: TGTGCCAGCAGTGAGCGGAACACCGGGGAGCTGTTTTTT.

The chain uses TRBV6-1 and TRBJ1-1, with 7 positions matching TRBD1. The V gene end was trimmed by 9 bases and the J gene end by 8 bases; junction bases not matched to a gene: 9. This CDR3 has 12 amino acids. Germline V gene sequence: CDR1 MNHNS, CDR2 SASEGT. CDR3 loop: CASQQGNAEAFF. Here the CDR3 DNA reads TGTGCCAGTCAACAGGGGAATGCCGAAGCTTTCTTT.

The chain couples TRBV19 to TRBJ2-2; D is uncertain. CDR3 size: 13 residues. The germline V and J ends were trimmed by 7 bases and 5 bases, with 11 bases remaining between them. The germline V gene has CDR1 LNHDA and CDR2 SQIVND (reference sequence). DNA for the CDR3: TGTGCCAGTATTCACGTCAGTACCGGGGAGCTGTTTTTT. Translated, it gives CASIHVSTGELFF.

Only one count was recorded for this clone. This chain uses TRBV5-1 with TRBJ1-2; the D gene is possibly TRBD1 (5 bases). Between the trimmed V and J ends, which lost 0 bases and 0 bases, there was a span of 12 bases. The CDR3 has 16 amino acids. CDR1 is SGHRS and CDR2 is YFSETQ in the germline V gene. CDR3 protein: CASSLGPIGANYGYTF. DNA for the CDR3: TGCGCCAGCAGCTTGGGCCCGATAGGGGCTAACTATGGCTACACCTTC.

The rearrangement uses TRBV2 and TRBJ2-1; maybe TRBD2 (6 bases). The CDR3 contains 19 residues. Germline V CDR1 and CDR2: SNHLY, FYNNEI. The V end lost 0 bases, the J end lost 4 bases, and 22 bases lay between the germline ends. The CDR3 is CASSEAPSSRLGEYNEQFF. The CDR3 DNA reads TGTGCCAGCAGTGAAGCTCCTTCCAGTAGACTAGGTGAATACAATGAGCAGTTCTTC.

The chain employs TRBV4-1 and TRBJ2-3; 9 positions agree with TRBD2. The germline CDR1 and CDR2 sequences are MGHRA and YSYEKL. CDR3 length: 16 residues. V lost 1 base to trimming and J lost 2 bases; unmatched junction nucleotides: 4. The CDR3 reads CASSQVLAGNTDTQYF. The CDR3 bases are TGCGCCAGCAGCCAAGTCCTAGCGGGGAACACAGATACGCAGTATTTT.

The chain combines TRBV28 with TRBJ2-2, with 10 bases matching TRBD2. V shed 6 bases, J shed 4 bases, and the junction held 5 bases outside the gene matches. From germline, CDR1 is MDHEN and CDR2 SYDVKM. This CDR3 has 15 residues. DNA for the CDR3: TGTGCCAGCAGACCTAGCGGGGGAACCACCGGGGAGCTGTTTTTT. As protein: CASRPSGGTTGELFF.

V and J are TRBV7-9 and TRBJ2-1, with 7 bases aligning to TRBD2. CDR1 SEHNR and CDR2 FQNEAQ come from the germline V gene (reference sequence). The CDR3 covers 16 residues. V was pared by 5 bases and J by 2 bases, with 9 bases of the junction left unmatched. The CDR3 sequence is CASSGLTSYPYNEQFF. In nucleotides, the CDR3 is TGTGCCAGCAGCGGCCTGACTAGCTACCCCTACAATGAGCAGTTCTTC.

The rearrangement uses TRBV5-1 and TRBJ2-1, with a tentative D call TRBD1 (6 bases). Trimming removed 4 bases at V and 8 bases at J, with 10 bases between. The CDR3 has 12 residues. CDR1 is SGHRS, CDR2 YFSETQ, per germline. The CDR3 reads CASSRGWDEQFF. Here the CDR3 DNA reads TGCGCCAGCAGCAGGGGGTGGGATGAGCAGTTCTTC. Full variable domain (rest looked up from reference TRBV5-1 and TRBJ2-1): KAGVTQTPRYLIKTRGQQVTLSCSPISGHRSVSWYQQTPGQGLQFLFEYFSETQRNKGNFPGRFSGRQFSNSRSEMNVSTLELGDSALYLCASSRGWDEQFFGPGTRLTVL.

The chain combines TRBV10-1 with TRBJ2-2, with D possibly matching TRBD2 (6 bases). The CDR3 spans 14 residues. Between the trimmed V and J ends, which lost 5 bases and 3 bases, there was a span of 10 bases. The germline gives CDR1 WNHNN, CDR2 SYGVQD (reference sequence). In DNA form, the CDR3 reads TGCGCCAGCAGTACCGGGAGCTACACCGGGGAGCTGTTTTTT. It specifies CASSTGSYTGELFF.

In its sample, this clone was seen a few times. DNA of the CDR3: TGTGCCAGCAGCCCAAGGGGGGATACGCAGTATTTT. It codes for CASSPRGDTQYF. V usage is TRBV9 and J usage is TRBJ2-3; D is perhaps TRBD1 (6 bases). Germline assignment: CDR1 SGDLS and CDR2 YYNGEE. The CDR3 spans 12 residues. V dropped 4 bases and J dropped 6 bases, with 9 bases sitting between them.

This chain links TRBV4-1 with TRBJ2-7; D is possibly TRBD1 (6 bases). The germline V gene encodes CDR1 MGHRA and CDR2 YSYEKL. The CDR3 runs 15 residues. V lost 2 bases, J lost 3 bases, and 14 bases lay in between. DNA for the CDR3: TGCGCCAGCAGCCAATCATGGGACACCTACTACGAGCAGTACTTC. Encoded protein: CASSQSWDTYYEQYF.

The CDR3 reads CASSPDFGELFF. CDR3 sequence (DNA): TGTGCCAGCAGTCCCGACTTCGGGGAGCTGTTTTTT. V and J are TRBV6-5 and TRBJ2-2; D gene unclear. Deletions cut 5 bases from V and 7 bases from J, with 8 bases between. The CDR3 is made up of 12 amino acids. Germline V gives CDR1 MNHEY, CDR2 SVGAGI.